This T cell receptor (beta chain) emerged from a study of PD-1 blockade in classical Hodgkin lymphoma. Unmatched junction bases numbered 5, after V lost 10 bases and J lost 5 bases. CDR3 length: 13 residues. Germline V gene sequence: CDR1 MNHNS, CDR2 SASEGT. Assay: immunoSEQ multiplex PCR; the TCRdb copy retains only in-frame clones and omits some. The repertoire has about 98,000 clones, just under 95% of them found once; the top ten carry 2.5% to 3.5%. The patients all showed relapse after autologous stem cell transplantation, while their brentuximab vedotin exposure varied. Best overall response was complete response, partial response or progressive disease in these relapsed/refractory classical Hodgkin lymphoma patients.

The specimen comprised peripheral blood mononuclear cells (PBMCs), sampled at baseline. The chain carries TRBV6-1 and TRBJ2-1, with TRBD1 matching over 10 bases. The sequence was collected from a human donor with classical Hodgkin lymphoma. CDR3: CAIEGQGNNEQFF. The CDR3 nucleotides read TGTGCCATCGAGGGACAGGGGAACAATGAGCAGTTCTTC.